These 3 T cell receptor beta chains were sequenced from one sample in a study of graft-versus-host responses after intestinal transplantation. The antigens for these receptors are not known. Assay: immunoSEQ multiplex PCR; the TCRdb copy retains only in-frame clones and omits some. Of around 90,000 clones detected, just under 95% appear once; the ten largest clones hold 0.3% to 0.35%. The material sequenced was unstimulated CD4+ T cells sorted from spleen or lymph node cells, taken before intestinal transplant. These receptors were collected from a human donor who received an intestinal transplant.

This chain connects TRBV19 to TRBJ2-7; TRBD2 agrees at 14 bases. Germline lookup yields CDR1 LNHDA and CDR2 SQIVND (reference sequence). The CDR3 is made up of 16 amino acids. The ends lost 7 bases at V and 0 bases at J; junction bases unmatched: 5. The DNA of the CDR3 is TGTGCCAGTACCGGGACTAGCGGGAGCGGCTCCTACGAGCAGTACTTC. Protein: CASTGTSGSGSYEQYF. The full variable domain, with the rest looked up from reference TRBV19 and TRBJ2-7, is DGGITQSPKYLFRKEGQNVTLSCEQNLNHDAMYWYRQDPGQGLRLIYYSQIVNDFQKGDIAEGYSVSREKKESFPLTVTSAQKNPTAFYLCASTGTSGSGSYEQYFGPGTRLTVT.

J is TRBJ1-2 and V is TRBV30; no clear D. V was pared by 7 bases and J by 0 bases, with 9 bases between. The CDR3 extends over 12 amino acids. Germline values: CDR1 GTSNPN, CDR2 SVGIG (reference sequence). CDR3 amino acids: CAFRSPNYGYTF. The CDR3 coding sequence is TGTGCCTTCAGGTCCCCTAACTATGGCTACACCTTC.

The rearrangement joins TRBV6-1 to TRBJ1-1; D perhaps matches TRBD1 (6 bases). V was pared by 6 bases and J by 9 bases, with 11 bases between. Germline CDR1 MNHNS, CDR2 SASEGT. This CDR3 is 11 amino acids long. CDR3 sequence: CASRRGYQAFF. CDR3 bases: TGTGCCAGCAGGAGGGGGTATCAAGCTTTCTTT.